The 7 T cell receptor beta chains presented below share a single source sample, sequenced in a study of T cell responses to AZD1222 COVID-19 vaccine. Assay: immunoSEQ multiplex PCR; the TCRdb copy retains only in-frame clones and omits some. The sample lists roughly 160,000 clones, roughly nine tenths occurring once. The starting material was peripheral blood, obtained on day 0 of AZD1222 vaccination. These receptor sequences come from an adult in good health.

V gene TRBV6-7 combines with J gene TRBJ2-7; weak D call: TRBD1 (6 bases). TRBV6-7 is designated an ORF whose function remains uncertain. V lost 7 bases, J lost 3 bases, and 10 bases lay in between. The CDR3 runs to 12 residues. The CDR3 region is CASTLDSYEQYV. In nucleotides, the CDR3 is TGTGCCAGCACCCTGGACAGCTACGAGCAGTACGTC.

V is TRBV27 and J is TRBJ2-5; D may correspond to TRBD1 or TRBD2 (5 bases each). CDR3 size: 17 residues. Germline-derived CDR1 and CDR2 are MNHEY and SMNVEV (reference sequence). The V end was cut by 0 bases, the J end by 5 bases, with 19 bases between. This chain's CDR3 is CASSLSLRQRPTETQYF. The CDR3 region has the DNA TGTGCCAGCAGTTTATCATTGCGACAGCGGCCAACGGAGACCCAGTACTTC.

The sample holds one count of this clone. This chain links TRBV27 with TRBJ2-5; 9 bases are a match to TRBD1. This CDR3 region has 14 residues. Germline V gives CDR1 MNHEY, CDR2 SMNVEV (reference sequence). The junction had 5 bases not matched to a gene; V was cut back by 4 bases and J by 5 bases. CDR3 region: CASSSTGGWETQYF. The CDR3 bases are TGTGCCAGCAGTTCTACAGGGGGCTGGGAGACCCAGTACTTC.

The rearrangement links TRBV30 to TRBJ1-1; 7 bases fit TRBD1. J gave up 4 bases and V 5 bases, and 1 base lay outside the gene matches. Germline lookup yields CDR1 GTSNPN and CDR2 SVGIG (reference sequence). The CDR3 extends over 11 amino acids. The CDR3 sequence: CAWGTATEAFF. The CDR3 DNA reads as TGTGCCTGGGGGACAGCCACTGAAGCTTTCTTT.

The V and J genes are TRBV3-1 (or the pseudogene TRBV3-2) and TRBJ1-1; D possibly corresponds to TRBD1 (5 bases). In germline, CDR1 is LGHDT, CDR2 YNNKEL (reference sequence). The V and J ends lost 1 base and 4 bases respectively, with 7 bases between them. This CDR3 has 13 amino acids. The CDR3 sequence: CASSQAQGTEAFF. In DNA form, the CDR3 reads TGTGCCAGCAGCCAAGCCCAGGGCACTGAAGCTTTCTTT.

The V gene is TRBV28, the J gene TRBJ2-7; 8 bases are shared with TRBD1. Trimming cost V 3 bases and J 0 bases; bases outside gene matches: 7. This CDR3 is 16 amino acids long. CDR1 and CDR2 from the germline V gene are MDHEN and SYDVKM. The CDR3 sequence is CASSFHWDRSSYEQYF. Written as DNA, the CDR3 is TGTGCCAGCAGTTTTCACTGGGACAGGAGCTCCTACGAGCAGTACTTC.

This rearrangement joins TRBV25-1 to TRBJ2-1, with D maybe TRBD1 (5 bases). V was clipped by 3 bases and J by 4 bases, with 16 bases between them. CDR1 is MGHDK, CDR2 SYGVNS, per germline. The CDR3 contains 16 residues. The CDR3 spells CASSELGKGPYNEQFF. Written as DNA, the CDR3 is TGTGCCAGCAGTGAGTTGGGCAAGGGGCCTTACAATGAGCAGTTCTTC.